These 14 T cell receptor beta chains were all obtained from the same sample, sequenced in a study of T cell clonotyping in hematopoietic cell transplantation. Sequencing used immunoSEQ multiplex PCR; TCRdb keeps in-frame clones, though not all of them. The top ten clones hold more than 15% of a sample with under 8,000 clones, roughly 35% of them seen once. The starting material was peripheral blood mononuclear cells, obtained 30 days after allogeneic stem cell transplant. The receptors derive from a female patient between 55 and 75 years old who had an allogeneic stem cell transplant, so the T cells may come from the graft donor. Some clones in this sample may be carry-over from other donors' samples.

CDR3 DNA sequence: TGCAGTGCCCTCGAACGGGAAAAACTGTTTTTT. Residues: CSALEREKLFF. This chain links TRBV20-1 with TRBJ1-4; D not certain. Trimming removed 6 bases at V and 8 bases at J, with 10 bases between. Germline V CDR1 and CDR2: DFQATT, SNEGSKA (reference sequence). The CDR3 sequence is 11 residues long.

This clone was observed a few times. This chain connects TRBV25-1 to TRBJ2-5, with TRBD2 matching 12 bases. Germline values: CDR1 MGHDK, CDR2 SYGVNS. Trimming at V came to 5 bases and at J to 5 bases, leaving 6 bases not matched to a gene. The CDR3 is 15 amino acids. CDR3 residues: CASSLAGGPEETQYF. DNA of the CDR3: TGTGCCAGCAGTCTAGCGGGGGGGCCGGAGGAGACCCAGTACTTC.

V gene TRBV30 combines with J gene TRBJ2-2; a weak D match, TRBD2 (5 bases). The CDR3 consists of 13 residues. Germline V lookup: CDR1 GTSNPN, CDR2 SVGIG (reference sequence). V gave up 1 base and J gave up 4 bases, with 7 bases separating them. The CDR3 bases are TGTGCCTGGAGTGAAGGGAGCACCGGGGAGCTGTTTTTT. Amino acid sequence: CAWSEGSTGELFF.

The rearrangement joins TRBV28 to TRBJ1-5, with a tentative D call TRBD1 (5 bases). The CDR3 spans 15 residues. The germline V and J ends were trimmed by 5 bases and 7 bases, with 18 bases remaining between them. CDR1 is MDHEN and CDR2 is SYDVKM in the germline V gene. CDR3 nucleotide sequence: TGTGCCAGCAGTAGGAGACAGCTTTTGGACCAGCCCCAGCATTTT. As protein: CASSRRQLLDQPQHF.

In this sample, this clone turned up a few times. This rearrangement joins TRBV25-1 to TRBJ2-5; TRBD2 matches 11 bases. CDR1 is MGHDK and CDR2 is SYGVNS in the germline V gene. The J segment lost 8 bases and the V segment lost 4 bases, leaving 9 bases of the junction unmatched. The CDR3 is made up of 15 amino acids. The CDR3 sequence: CASSALTGTSGTQYF. DNA of the CDR3: TGTGCCAGCAGTGCCCTAACCGGGACTAGCGGAACCCAGTACTTC.

This clone was seen a handful of times. The chain recombines TRBV30 with TRBJ2-6; the D is unclear. The CDR3 covers 15 residues. Germline V lookup: CDR1 GTSNPN, CDR2 SVGIG (reference sequence). Between the trimmed V and J ends, which lost 0 bases and 2 bases, there was a span of 8 bases. CDR3 in DNA: TGTGCCTGGAGTGTATGGGGTGCTGGGGCCAACGTCCTGACTTTC. Amino acid sequence: CAWSVWGAGANVLTF.

This clone was counted a few times. The J gene is TRBJ2-7, the V gene TRBV29-1; no firm D call. V was pared by 7 bases and J by 0 bases, with 13 bases between. This CDR3 contains 13 residues. Germline assignment: CDR1 SQVTM and CDR2 ANQGSEA. The CDR3 loop is CSAYTASSYEQYF. The CDR3 DNA follows: TGCAGCGCATACACAGCGAGCTCCTACGAGCAGTACTTC.

This clone was counted between two and nine times. The chain couples TRBV4-1 to TRBJ1-2; TRBD1 is a possible D gene (5 bases). The CDR3 totals 14 residues. V was clipped by 0 bases and J by 8 bases, with 13 bases between them. Germline V gene data show CDR1 as MGHRA and CDR2 as YSYEKL. Written as DNA, the CDR3 is TGCGCCAGCAGCCAAGATAAGGGGAAGTACGGCTACACCTTC. Amino acid sequence: CASSQDKGKYGYTF.

This clone was observed a handful of times. The chain joins TRBV28 to TRBJ2-7; tentative D call: TRBD2 (5 bases). Trimming shortened V by 1 base and J by 0 bases, and 7 bases separated the two germline ends. The CDR3 is 14 amino acids. Germline loops: CDR1 MDHEN, CDR2 SYDVKM. The CDR3 reads CASSLFRGSYEQYF. DNA of the CDR3: TGTGCCAGCAGTTTATTTCGGGGCTCCTACGAGCAGTACTTC.

The V gene is TRBV27, the J gene TRBJ2-5; D not certain. Trimming removed 3 bases from V and 5 bases from J, with 4 bases in between. The CDR3 runs to 11 residues. The germline V gene encodes CDR1 MNHEY and CDR2 SMNVEV (reference sequence). The CDR3 sequence is CASSFLETQYF. In DNA, the CDR3 is TGTGCCAGCAGTTTCCTGGAGACCCAGTACTTC.

A few counts support this clone. The J gene is TRBJ2-7, the V gene TRBV4-2; D unresolved. Germline CDR1 is LGHNA and CDR2 is YNFKEQ. The V and J ends lost 3 bases and 0 bases respectively, with 3 bases between them. This CDR3 is built from 12 residues. CDR3 protein: CASSQDSYEQYF. The CDR3 DNA is TGTGCCAGCAGCCAGGACTCCTACGAGCAGTACTTC.

By sample share, this clone is large. The V and J genes are TRBV4-1 and TRBJ1-2; unclear D gene. The germline V and J ends were trimmed by 1 base and 3 bases, with 9 bases remaining between them. This CDR3 has 14 residues. Per germline, CDR1 MGHRA and CDR2 YSYEKL. CDR3 DNA sequence: TGCGCCAGCAGCCAAGGACACCACGACTATGGCTACACCTTC. It specifies CASSQGHHDYGYTF.

This clone was counted only a few times. The chain couples TRBV30 to TRBJ1-4, with D uncertain. The CDR3 sequence is 12 residues long. V shed 8 bases and J shed 7 bases, with 14 bases lying between them. Per the germline V gene, CDR1 is GTSNPN and CDR2 is SVGIG (reference sequence). The CDR3 loop is CAGRSSLEKLFF. The CDR3 DNA reads TGTGCCGGCCGCTCCTCGCTTGAAAAACTGTTTTTT.

This clone was counted between two and nine times. This sequence joins TRBV30 and TRBJ2-7, with D possibly matching TRBD2 (5 bases). Germline CDR1 is GTSNPN and CDR2 is SVGIG (reference sequence). The CDR3 totals 18 residues. V was cut by 0 bases and J by 1 base, with 22 bases left in between. The CDR3 DNA reads TGTGCCTGGAGTGTACCCCCCCGGGGAAGCGGCCAATCCTACGAGCAGTACTTC. This translates into CAWSVPPRGSGQSYEQYF.